These 27 T cell receptor beta chains were sequenced from one sample in a study of T cells in Graves' hyperthyroidism and ophthalmopathy. Amplified regions were TCR beta CDR3 sequences from RNA transcripts. The TCR CDR3 was amplified in a first-round RT-PCR using the HTBI primer set. TCRdb ran MiXCR on the multiplex PCR reads and lists one entry per CDR3 protein. Among about 400,000 distinct CDR3 sequences listed, approximately 14% were seen once. The source material was blood. The origin of the receptors is a woman aged 18-29 years with Graves' hyperthyroidism.

The rearrangement uses TRBV25-1 and TRBJ2-5; D call uncertain. In germline, CDR1 is MGHDK, CDR2 SYGVNS. The CDR3 runs to 15 residues. Trimming shortened V by 4 bases and J by 0 bases, and 12 bases separated the two germline ends. Here the CDR3 reads CASSGFGYHQETQYF. DNA for the CDR3: TGTGCCAGCAGTGGCTTCGGATATCACCAAGAGACCCAGTACTTC. Variable domain in full (rest from reference TRBV25-1 and TRBJ2-5): EADIYQTPRYLVIGTGKKITLECSQTMGHDKMYWYQQDPGMELHLIHYSYGVNSTEKGDLSSESTVSRIRTEHFPLTLESARPSHTSQYLCASSGFGYHQETQYFGPGTRLLVL.

As regards this clonotype: A junction boundary mismatches the germline segment, possibly from a read error. This chain uses TRBV19 with TRBJ2-5; D may be TRBD2 (6 bases). The CDR3 runs 17 residues. Per the germline V gene, CDR1 is LNHDA and CDR2 is SQIVND (reference sequence). The CDR3 loop is CASSIEGGRLNQETQYF. DNA of the CDR3: TGTGCCAGTAGTATAGAGGGGGGACGGCTGAACCAGGAGACCCAGTACTTC.

This rearrangement joins TRBV3-1 to TRBJ1-1, with D uncertain. Trimming left V 1 base short and J 1 base short, with 7 bases between. CDR1 LGHDT and CDR2 YNNKEL come from the germline V gene (reference sequence). This CDR3 region has 14 residues. CDR3 amino acids: CASSQVTGNTEAFF. The CDR3 DNA sequence: TGTGCCAGCAGCCAAGTGACTGGGAACACTGAAGCTTTCTTT.

The chain couples TRBV20-1 to TRBJ2-2, with D perhaps given as TRBD1 or TRBD2 (5 bases each). The germline V gene encodes CDR1 DFQATT and CDR2 SNEGSKA (reference sequence). V dropped 4 bases and J dropped 0 bases, with 9 bases sitting between them. CDR3 size: 14 residues. In DNA form, the CDR3 reads TGCAGTGCTAAAGGGGAGTCGAACACCGGGGAGCTGTTTTTT. Its protein is CSAKGESNTGELFF.

This clonotype was seen ten or more times. DNA of the CDR3: TGTGCCAGCAGTGAAAGGTCAGGGGGTAGGAACACTGAAGCTTTCTTT. Residues: CASSERSGGRNTEAFF. This sequence joins TRBV2 and TRBJ1-1, with TRBD1 matching 7 bases. From germline, CDR1 is SNHLY and CDR2 FYNNEI. Trimming took 2 bases from V and 1 from J; bases not matched to a gene: 7. The CDR3 is 16 amino acids.

In the case of this clonotype: A much larger clone lies a single base off, so this may be a read error. The rearrangement joins TRBV7-3 to TRBJ2-1; possibly TRBD2 for D (6 bases). V shed 8 bases and J shed 6 bases, with 17 bases lying between them. The germline V gene encodes CDR1 SGHTA and CDR2 FQGTGA. This CDR3 is 14 amino acids long. DNA of the CDR3: TGTGCCAGCGGCCCGGGACTTCTGGGCAATGAGCAGTTCTTC. It encodes CASGPGLLGNEQFF. Full variable domain (remainder filled in from reference TRBV7-3 and TRBJ2-1): GAGVSQTPSNKVTEKGKYVELRCDPISGHTALYWYRQSLGQGPEFLIYFQGTGAADDSGLPNDRFFAVRPEGSVSTLKIQRTERGDSAVYLCASGPGLLGNEQFFGPGTRLTVL.

V gene TRBV5-6 combines with J gene TRBJ2-3, with TRBD2 matching over 14 bases. The CDR3 loop spans 17 amino acids. Germline CDR1 reads SGHDT; CDR2 reads YYEEEE. V shed 4 bases and J 3 bases; nucleotides not matched to a gene: 7. The CDR3 reads CASSLSGLAGVTDTQYF. The CDR3 DNA reads as TGTGCCAGCAGCCTATCGGGACTAGCGGGAGTGACAGATACGCAGTATTTT.

The chain couples TRBV5-5 to TRBJ2-3; 9 positions match TRBD2. Unmatched junction bases numbered 5, after V lost 3 bases and J lost 0 bases. This CDR3 comprises 16 residues. Germline V CDR1 and CDR2: SGHKS, YYEKEE (reference sequence). The CDR3 nucleotides read TGTGCCAGCAGCTCTCTAGCGGGGATTAGCACAGATACGCAGTATTTT. This codes for CASSSLAGISTDTQYF.

About this clonotype itself: A read error may produce the germline difference seen at one junction end. The chain uses TRBV4-2 and TRBJ2-7; 9 positions match TRBD2. The CDR3 is 13 residues long. Germline CDR1 is LGHNA and CDR2 is YNFKEQ. CDR3 protein: CASSQVAGALQYF. The CDR3 bases are TGTGCCAGCAGTCAAGTAGCGGGGGCCCTGCAGTACTTC.

This chain joins TRBV6-2 or TRBV6-3 and TRBJ2-1, with D hard to call. From germline, CDR1 is MNHEY and CDR2 SVGEGT. V was cut by 0 bases and J by 7 bases, with 7 bases left in between. The CDR3 contains 13 residues. The DNA for the CDR3 is TGTGCCAGCAGTTACTCGATCTGGAATGAGCAGTTCTTC. This encodes CASSYSIWNEQFF.

This clonotype turned up a few times. The rearrangement uses TRBV7-8 and TRBJ1-6; D unresolved. Germline loops: CDR1 SGHVS, CDR2 FQNEAQ. V lost 1 base and J lost 6, with 13 bases in between. This CDR3 has 16 residues. The DNA for the CDR3 is TGTGCCAGCAGCTTAGGGGCCCGCCAGCTTAATTCACCCCTCCACTTT. This encodes CASSLGARQLNSPLHF. Full variable domain (outside the CDR3, taken from reference TRBV7-8 and TRBJ1-6): GAGVSQSPRYKVAKRGQDVALRCDPISGHVSLFWYQQALGQGPEFLTYFQNEAQLDKSGLPSDRFFAERPEGSVSTLKIQRTQQEDSAVYLCASSLGARQLNSPLHFGNGTRLTVT.

This chain connects TRBV4-2 to TRBJ2-7; 7 bases align to TRBD2. Germline loops: CDR1 LGHNA, CDR2 YNFKEQ. With 3 bases clipped from V and 0 bases from J, the junction kept 5 bases outside the gene matches. The CDR3 length is 15 residues. The CDR3 loop reads CASSQYGGGSYEQYF. The CDR3 DNA is TGTGCCAGCAGCCAGTACGGCGGGGGCTCCTACGAGCAGTACTTC.

This clonotype was picked up many times. This chain uses TRBV20-1 with TRBJ2-7; 11 bases map to TRBD2. Germline CDR1 is DFQATT and CDR2 is SNEGSKA (reference sequence). CDR3 length equals 14 residues. After removal of 5 bases from V and 3 bases from J, the junction contained 6 bases not matched to a gene. The CDR3 sequence: CSAGTTSGNYEQYF. DNA of the CDR3: TGCAGTGCTGGAACGACTAGCGGGAACTACGAGCAGTACTTC.

This clonotype has a count of ten or more. The chain combines TRBV6-1 with TRBJ1-5; TRBD1 is a possible D gene (6 bases). The CDR3 sequence is 15 residues long. The V and J ends lost 6 bases and 9 bases respectively, with 21 bases between them. Per the germline V gene, CDR1 is MNHNS and CDR2 is SASEGT. For the CDR3, the DNA is TGTGCCAGCAGCGCAAACCGACAGGACCCGCGGCCCCAGCATTTT. It translates to CASSANRQDPRPQHF.

The chain couples TRBV4-1 to TRBJ2-7; D could derive from TRBD1 or TRBD2 (5 bases each). The V end was cut by 1 base, the J end by 3 bases, with 19 bases between. CDR1 is MGHRA, CDR2 YSYEKL, per germline. There are 17 residues in the CDR3. CDR3 bases: TGCGCCAGCAGCCAAGTTGGGGGAAGCGTAGGCCTCTACGAGCAGTACTTC. Translated, it gives CASSQVGGSVGLYEQYF.

This clonotype was recorded a few times. This chain links TRBV7-2 with TRBJ1-2, with D possibly matching TRBD1 (5 bases). The CDR3 runs 14 residues. Germline loops: CDR1 SGHTA, CDR2 FQGNSA. Trimming took 1 base from V and 7 from J, leaving 13 bases between them. The CDR3 nucleotides read TGTGCCAGCAGCTTAGATCGGGGGATAAGTGGCTACACCTTC. It translates to CASSLDRGISGYTF.

There are many counts of this clonotype. This chain links TRBV6-1 with TRBJ2-1; 14 bases map to TRBD2. With 4 bases clipped from V and 4 bases from J, the junction kept 0 bases outside the gene matches. The CDR3 loop spans 15 amino acids. CDR1 and CDR2 (germline): MNHNS, SASEGT. CDR3 protein: CASSGTSGRYNEQFF. CDR3 in DNA: TGTGCCAGCAGTGGGACTAGCGGGAGGTACAATGAGCAGTTCTTC.

This clonotype was counted many times. The V gene is TRBV3-1, the J gene TRBJ1-1, with TRBD1 identical over 8 bases. CDR1 is LGHDT and CDR2 is YNNKEL in the germline V gene (reference sequence). V was clipped by 1 base and J by 2 bases; unmatched bases: 9. The CDR3 extends over 17 amino acids. The CDR3 sequence: CASSQVPPGTGNTEAFF. DNA of the CDR3: TGTGCCAGCAGCCAAGTCCCCCCTGGGACAGGAAACACTGAAGCTTTCTTT.

This clonotype was counted once. J is TRBJ2-7 and V is TRBV6-5, with 9 bases matching TRBD2. Germline CDR1 reads MNHEY; CDR2 reads SVGAGI. The CDR3 is 15 residues long. The V and J ends lost 4 bases and 2 bases, in that order; junction bases with no gene match: 6. The DNA for the CDR3 is TGTGCCAGCAGTTCCGGGACTAGCTCCACCTACGAGCAGTACTTC. This codes for CASSSGTSSTYEQYF.

To note about this clonotype: The conserved closing phenylalanine or tryptophan is absent in this CDR3, likely reflecting a read error. The chain links TRBV6-1 to TRBJ2-1; possibly TRBD2 for D (6 bases). The CDR3 totals 14 residues. Per the germline V gene, CDR1 is MNHNS and CDR2 is SASEGT. V lost 6 bases and J 4 bases, leaving 13 bases between the germline ends. CDR3 region: CASSPGGFYNEQFY. In DNA form, the CDR3 reads TGTGCCAGCAGCCCCGGAGGGTTTTACAATGAGCAGTTCTAC.

This clonotype was observed many times. This chain uses TRBV7-2 with TRBJ1-5, with D possibly matching TRBD1 (5 bases). CDR1 and CDR2 (germline): SGHTA, FQGNSA. The CDR3 sequence is 17 residues long. Trimming took 1 base from V and 0 from J, leaving 13 bases between them. This CDR3 is CASSLDPGRASNQPQHF. As DNA, the CDR3 is TGTGCCAGCAGCTTAGACCCAGGCAGGGCTAGCAATCAGCCCCAGCATTTT.

The rearrangement links TRBV7-9 to TRBJ1-2; 9 bases are a match to TRBD1. Germline CDR1 reads SEHNR; CDR2 reads FQNEAQ (reference sequence). After removal of 10 bases from V and 6 bases from J, the junction contained 9 bases not matched to a gene. The CDR3 runs 13 residues. CDR3 sequence: CAISRDRDHGYTF. The CDR3 DNA reads as TGTGCCATCTCCCGGGACAGGGACCATGGCTACACCTTC. Combining the CDR3 with reference TRBV7-9 and TRBJ1-2 gives the whole variable domain DTGVSQNPRHKITKRGQNVTFRCDPISEHNRLYWYRQTLGQGPEFLTYFQNEAQLEKSRLLSDRFSAERPKGSFSTLEIQRTEQGDSAMYLCAISRDRDHGYTFGSGTRLTVV.

This clonotype showed up just a few times. J is TRBJ1-5 and V is TRBV7-8, with D possibly TRBD1 on 5 matching bases. CDR1 and CDR2 (germline): SGHVS, FQNEAQ. This CDR3 comprises 15 residues. V was pared by 0 bases and J by 5 bases, with 11 bases between. The CDR3 coding sequence is TGTGCCAGCAGCTTAGCTGGGGGGAAAGATCAGCCCCAGCATTTT. Translated: CASSLAGGKDQPQHF.

In this sample, this clonotype turned up a few times. This chain uses TRBV19 with TRBJ2-3, with D unresolved. Germline assignment: CDR1 LNHDA and CDR2 SQIVND (reference sequence). The CDR3 consists of 15 residues. The V end was cut by 5 bases, the J end by 2 bases, with 14 bases between. The CDR3 bases are TGTGCCAGTAGTCGGGTCGGCTCATTCACAGATACGCAGTATTTT. It codes for CASSRVGSFTDTQYF.

This clonotype was detected only a few times. The gene calls are TRBV29-1 and TRBJ1-2; 8 bases are a match to TRBD1. This CDR3 spans 15 amino acids. V lost 7 bases, J lost 0 bases, and 10 bases stayed unmatched. CDR1 and CDR2 from the germline V gene are SQVTM and ANQGSEA. As DNA, the CDR3 is TGCAGCGCCCTGGGACAGGAGGAAGCTAACTATGGCTACACCTTC. Translating gives CSALGQEEANYGYTF.

This clonotype was found many times. The chain couples TRBV7-9 to TRBJ1-1; D unresolved. Deletions cut 3 bases from V and 3 bases from J, with 14 bases between. Looked up from germline, CDR1 is SEHNR and CDR2 is FQNEAQ (reference sequence). The CDR3 runs to 15 residues. The CDR3 region has the DNA TGTGCCAGCAGCTTTGTCCCCGCCCGATACACTGAAGCTTTCTTT. Protein sequence: CASSFVPARYTEAFF.

The table lists this clonotype with many counts. The CDR3 is CACGRPNQPQHF. CDR3 bases: TGTGCCTGTGGGCGTCCCAATCAGCCCCAGCATTTT. This chain joins TRBV12-3 or TRBV12-4 and TRBJ1-5; D ambiguous. The V gene lost 11 bases and the J gene lost 3 bases, with 11 bases spanning the gap. The CDR3 covers 12 residues.